The clone carrying this T cell receptor beta chain was detected once. Antigen specificity is unknown. This entry is derived from a study of cytomegalovirus exposure and HLA in healthy donors. At the level of the study: In a previous analysis, around 110 million unique TCR beta sequences were found from roughly 180 million T cells.

Researchers ran the PCR with 60 Vbeta and 13 Jbeta primers. The data were produced by immunoSEQ multiplex PCR, yet TCRdb's version contains in-frame clones alone and is incomplete. Of about 270,000 clones listed, 65% to 85% are singletons. The CDR3 loop spans 12 amino acids. The germline V gene has CDR1 MNHEY and CDR2 SVGAGI. V shed 8 bases and J 7 bases; nucleotides not matched to a gene: 4. Regarding the study as a whole: Presence/absence analyses supposed approximately even sequencing depth among donors. On later analysis, the bulk of CMV-associated TCR beta chains appeared to be HLA-restricted. Specificity for CMV antigens was confirmed in vitro for three of the CMV-associated chains.

Sequencing was carried out using PBMCs. The genes are TRBV6-5 and TRBJ2-7; 11 bases map to TRBD1. The clonotype comes from a female donor in good health and CMV-seronegative. The CDR3 DNA is TGTGCCAGCGAGGGACAGGGGGATGAGCAGTACTTC. Amino acids: CASEGQGDEQYF.